These 18 T cell receptor beta chains came from one sample sequenced in a study of T cells in Graves' hyperthyroidism and ophthalmopathy. Amplification of TCR beta CDR3 regions used RNA as the template. The HTBI primer set served for first-round RT-PCR of the TCR CDR3. TCRdb processed the multiplex PCR reads anew with MiXCR; each CDR3 protein has one entry. The table includes some 300,000 distinct CDR3 sequences, approximately 17% detected once. The sample comprised blood. The receptors stem from a young man with Graves' hyperthyroidism.

This clonotype has at least ten counts. V and J are TRBV3-1 and TRBJ2-1; D is undetermined. Trimming pared 4 bases from V and 0 bases from J, leaving 7 bases between. The CDR3 totals 14 residues. Looked up from germline, CDR1 is LGHDT and CDR2 is YNNKEL (reference sequence). The CDR3 loop reads CASSRVSSYNEQFF. CDR3 nucleotides: TGTGCCAGCAGCCGGGTAAGCTCCTACAATGAGCAGTTCTTC.

This clonotype was counted at least ten times. The chain uses TRBV28 and TRBJ1-2; D is undetermined. The CDR3 consists of 15 residues. Deletions cut 2 bases from V and 2 bases from J, with 12 bases between. CDR1 and CDR2 (germline): MDHEN, SYDVKM. The CDR3 is CASSLPYSLNYGYTF. The CDR3 nucleotides read TGTGCCAGCAGTTTACCCTACTCACTCAACTATGGCTACACCTTC.

This chain links TRBV20-1 with TRBJ2-5; TRBD1 matches at 7 bases. CDR3 length equals 11 residues. Trimming removed 5 bases from V and 4 bases from J; junction bases left unmatched: 1. The germline gives CDR1 DFQATT, CDR2 SNEGSKA (reference sequence). CDR3 DNA: TGCAGTGCTCGGACAGGAGAGACCCAGTACTTC. Translated: CSARTGETQYF.

This clonotype has just a few counts. The chain uses TRBV9 and TRBJ2-7; possible D gene TRBD1, 5 bases. CDR1 SGDLS and CDR2 YYNGEE come from the germline V gene. Trimming took 0 bases from V and 5 from J, leaving 12 bases between them. There are 14 residues in the CDR3. The CDR3 bases are TGTGCCAGCAGCGTAGGCCCAGGGAACGACGAGCAGTACTTC. Protein: CASSVGPGNDEQYF. The entire variable domain, with the rest obtained from reference TRBV9 and TRBJ2-7, is as follows: DSGVTQTPKHLITATGQRVTLRCSPRSGDLSVYWYQQSLDQGLQFLIQYYNGEERAKGNILERFSAQQFPDLHSELNLSSLELGDSALYFCASSVGPGNDEQYFGPGTRLTVT.

Ten or more counts support this clonotype. V and J are TRBV18 and TRBJ2-5; D is uncertain. V shed 1 base and J shed 5 bases, with 17 bases lying between them. This CDR3 is 16 amino acids long. CDR1 is KGHSH, CDR2 LQKENI, per germline. CDR3 amino acids: CASSPLGQRSAETQYF. The CDR3 coding sequence is TGTGCCAGCTCACCACTTGGCCAACGAAGTGCGGAGACCCAGTACTTC. The full variable domain, with the rest looked up from reference TRBV18 and TRBJ2-5, is NAGVMQNPRHLVRRRGQEARLRCSPMKGHSHVYWYRQLPEEGLKFMVYLQKENIIDESGMPKERFSAEFPKEGPSILRIQQVVRGDSAAYFCASSPLGQRSAETQYFGPGTRLLVL.

On this clonotype: This could be a read error, since a much larger clone is one nucleotide away. The J gene is TRBJ2-7, the V gene TRBV3-1; 11 bases are shared with TRBD2. The DNA end is a closer match to TRBJ2-1, so the J assignment may be wrong. Per germline, CDR1 LGHDT and CDR2 YNNKEL (reference sequence). The CDR3 totals 16 residues. The CDR3 DNA follows: TGTGCCAGCAGCCAAGCGGGGACTAGCGGATGGTACGAGCAGTTCTTC. This sequence encodes CASSQAGTSGWYEQFF.

This clonotype was seen only a few times. In DNA form, the CDR3 reads TGCGCCAGCAGCTCAGAATGGGGACGACTTAGCTACGAGCAGTACTTC. It encodes CASSSEWGRLSYEQYF. This chain uses TRBV5-1 with TRBJ2-7, with D perhaps TRBD1 or TRBD2 (5 bases each). This CDR3 has 16 residues. V lost 3 bases, J lost 3 bases, and 19 bases lay in between. The germline CDR1 and CDR2 sequences are SGHRS and YFSETQ.

This clonotype has a count of ten or more. This chain links TRBV28 with TRBJ2-7; maybe TRBD1 (5 bases). Germline loops: CDR1 MDHEN, CDR2 SYDVKM. CDR3 length: 14 residues. Trimming stripped 1 base from V and 2 bases from J, with 9 bases between. The chain's CDR3 is CASSLSQGTYEQYF. DNA of the CDR3: TGTGCCAGCAGTTTATCCCAGGGTACCTACGAGCAGTACTTC.

This clonotype has at least ten counts. The chain combines TRBV5-1 with TRBJ2-1, with 13 positions matching TRBD2. This CDR3 is built from 16 residues. V was pared by 4 bases and J by 6 bases, with 7 bases of the junction left unmatched. Per germline, CDR1 SGHRS and CDR2 YFSETQ. CDR3 amino acids: CASSPGLAGAPNEQFF. The CDR3 region has the DNA TGCGCCAGCAGCCCTGGACTAGCGGGAGCTCCCAATGAGCAGTTCTTC. The entire variable domain, with the rest obtained from reference TRBV5-1 and TRBJ2-1, is as follows: KAGVTQTPRYLIKTRGQQVTLSCSPISGHRSVSWYQQTPGQGLQFLFEYFSETQRNKGNFPGRFSGRQFSNSRSEMNVSTLELGDSALYLCASSPGLAGAPNEQFFGPGTRLTVL.

This clonotype has at least ten counts. This chain connects TRBV30 to TRBJ2-7, with 9 bases aligning to TRBD1. The germline V gene encodes CDR1 GTSNPN and CDR2 SVGIG (reference sequence). CDR3 length: 14 residues. V was pared by 2 bases and J by 7 bases, with 9 bases of the junction left unmatched. The CDR3 bases are TGTGCCTGGAGTCGCGGGACAGGGAATTTTGAGCAGTACTTC. This sequence encodes CAWSRGTGNFEQYF.

The chain combines TRBV9 with TRBJ2-3; D gene uncertain. Germline V gene lookup returns CDR1 SGDLS and CDR2 YYNGEE. The CDR3 covers 14 residues. V gave up 0 bases and J gave up 4 bases, with 9 bases separating them. CDR3 nucleotide sequence: TGTGCCAGCAGCGTAGCGGCAAATTCAGATACGCAGTATTTT. Its protein product is CASSVAANSDTQYF.

At least ten counts were recorded for this clonotype. The chain has TRBV6-1 and TRBJ1-1; 8 bases line up with TRBD1. The CDR3 is 15 amino acids. CDR1 is MNHNS and CDR2 is SASEGT in the germline V gene. J lost 2 bases, V lost 4 bases, and 6 bases had no gene match. DNA of the CDR3: TGTGCCAGCAGTGGGGGGACAGGCAAAAACACTGAAGCTTTCTTT. Amino acids: CASSGGTGKNTEAFF.

This clonotype was detected ten times or more. This chain links TRBV3-1 with TRBJ2-1, with 12 bases fitting TRBD2. V shed 1 base and J 3 bases; nucleotides not matched to a gene: 4. The CDR3 has 17 residues. Germline V lookup: CDR1 LGHDT, CDR2 YNNKEL (reference sequence). DNA for the CDR3: TGTGCCAGCAGCCAAGGGGGACTAGCGGGCCTCTACAATGAGCAGTTCTTC. Translated, it gives CASSQGGLAGLYNEQFF.

This clonotype has only a few counts. J is TRBJ1-4 and V is TRBV9; 9 nucleotides match TRBD1. From germline, CDR1 is SGDLS and CDR2 YYNGEE. With 4 bases clipped from V and 7 bases from J, the junction kept 5 bases outside the gene matches. The CDR3 has 14 amino acids. CDR3 sequence reads: CASSTGGSFEKLFF. The CDR3 DNA reads TGTGCCAGCAGCACAGGGGGCAGTTTTGAAAAACTGTTTTTT.

This clonotype was counted many times. In DNA form, the CDR3 reads TGCAGTGCTAGCCTAAGCCGGGACAGGGGTTCACCCCTCCACTTT. The encoded protein is CSASLSRDRGSPLHF. J is TRBJ1-6 and V is TRBV20-1; 10 bases are a match to TRBD1. The V segment lost 3 bases and the J segment 9 bases; nucleotides outside the gene matches: 8. Germline CDR1 is DFQATT and CDR2 is SNEGSKA (reference sequence). CDR3 length: 15 residues.

Many counts were recorded for this clonotype. The rearrangement links TRBV20-1 to TRBJ1-2, with D possibly matching TRBD1 (5 bases). The V and J ends lost 1 base and 5 bases respectively, with 14 bases between them. Germline V gives CDR1 DFQATT, CDR2 SNEGSKA (reference sequence). The CDR3 runs 14 residues. The CDR3 region is CSARGGESRYGYTF. Written as DNA, the CDR3 is TGCAGTGCTAGAGGGGGGGAATCGAGATATGGCTACACCTTC.

This clonotype has ten or more counts. V gene TRBV15 combines with J gene TRBJ1-5, with 7 positions matching TRBD1. The germline gives CDR1 LNHNV, CDR2 YYDKDF (reference sequence). The CDR3 runs 15 residues. V was clipped by 3 bases and J by 5 bases; unmatched bases: 7. In DNA, the CDR3 is TGTGCCACCAGCAGTTACTCAGGGGGGTATCAGCCCCAGCATTTT. Translating it yields CATSSYSGGYQPQHF.

The table lists this clonotype with many counts. The gene calls are TRBV2 and TRBJ2-3; tentative D call: TRBD1 (6 bases). The CDR3 totals 16 residues. V lost 5 bases and J 6 bases, leaving 21 bases between the germline ends. The germline gives CDR1 SNHLY, CDR2 FYNNEI. CDR3 nucleotides: TGTGCCAGCAGTCCGAAAATCCTTATAACAGGGGATACGCAGTATTTT. Residues: CASSPKILITGDTQYF.